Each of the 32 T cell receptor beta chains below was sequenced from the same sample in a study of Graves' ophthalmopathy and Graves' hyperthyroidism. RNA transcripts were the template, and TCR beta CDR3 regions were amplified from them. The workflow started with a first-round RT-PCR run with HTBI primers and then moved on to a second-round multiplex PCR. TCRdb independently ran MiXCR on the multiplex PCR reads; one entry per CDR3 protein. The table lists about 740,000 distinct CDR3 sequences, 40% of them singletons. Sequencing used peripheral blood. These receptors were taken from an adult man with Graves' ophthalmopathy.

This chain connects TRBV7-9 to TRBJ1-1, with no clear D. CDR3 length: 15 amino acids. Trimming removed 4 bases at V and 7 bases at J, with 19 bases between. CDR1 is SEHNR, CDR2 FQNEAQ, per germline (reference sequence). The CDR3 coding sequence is TGTGCCAGCAGCTCTAGACTCCGACGGTGGAGTGAAGCTTTCTTT. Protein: CASSSRLRRWSEAFF.

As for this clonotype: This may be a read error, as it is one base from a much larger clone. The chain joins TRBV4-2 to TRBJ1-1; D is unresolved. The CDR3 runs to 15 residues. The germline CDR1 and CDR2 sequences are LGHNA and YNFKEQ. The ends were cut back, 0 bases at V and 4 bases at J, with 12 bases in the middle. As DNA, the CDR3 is TGTGCCAGCAGCCAAGAGGGCCTCATGAGCACTGAAGCTTTCTTT. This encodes CASSQEGLMSTEAFF.

For the CDR3, the DNA is TGTGCCTGGAGTAGAGGGGGACACGGTGAAAATTCACCCCTCCACTTT. Its translation: CAWSRGGHGENSPLHF. The chain uses TRBV30 and TRBJ1-6, with a weak D call TRBD1 (6 bases). The ends were cut back, 2 bases at V and 7 bases at J, with 18 bases in the middle. The CDR3 extends over 16 amino acids. Germline V gives CDR1 GTSNPN, CDR2 SVGIG (reference sequence).

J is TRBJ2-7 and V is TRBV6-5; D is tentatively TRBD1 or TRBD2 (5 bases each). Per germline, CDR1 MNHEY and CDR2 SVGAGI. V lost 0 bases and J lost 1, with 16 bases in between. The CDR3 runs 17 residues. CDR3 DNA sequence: TGTGCCAGCAGTTACTCGATCGTGTCTGGGGGTTCCTACGAGCAGTACTTC. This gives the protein CASSYSIVSGGSYEQYF.

In DNA, the CDR3 is TGTGCCATCAGTTACAACAGGGGTAGATATAACTATGGCTACACCTTC. Its protein is CAISYNRGRYNYGYTF. This chain uses TRBV10-3 with TRBJ1-2; 7 nucleotides align to TRBD1. V gave up 5 bases and J gave up 1 base; unmatched junction bases: 10. The CDR3 extends over 16 amino acids. Germline V gene sequence: CDR1 ENHRY, CDR2 SYGVKD.

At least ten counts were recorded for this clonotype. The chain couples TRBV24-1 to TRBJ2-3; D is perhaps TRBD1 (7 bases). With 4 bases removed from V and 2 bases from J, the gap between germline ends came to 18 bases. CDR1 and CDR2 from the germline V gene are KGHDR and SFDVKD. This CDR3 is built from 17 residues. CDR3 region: CATSDTDREDITDTQYF. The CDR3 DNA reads TGTGCCACCAGTGACACCGACAGGGAGGACATCACAGATACGCAGTATTTT.

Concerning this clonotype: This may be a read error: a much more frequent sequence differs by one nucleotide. The CDR3 DNA follows: TGTGCCAGCGAACAGGGGCAAGAGACCCAGTACTTC. This gives the protein CASEQGQETQYF. The rearrangement uses TRBV2 and TRBJ2-5; 7 nucleotides agree with TRBD1. CDR3 length: 12 residues. Germline trimming cut 8 bases from V and 2 bases from J; bases unmatched to any gene: 2. CDR1 and CDR2 (germline): SNHLY, FYNNEI.

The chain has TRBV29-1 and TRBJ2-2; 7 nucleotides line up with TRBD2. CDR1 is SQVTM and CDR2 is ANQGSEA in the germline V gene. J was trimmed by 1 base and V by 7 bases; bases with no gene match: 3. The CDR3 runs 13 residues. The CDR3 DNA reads TGCAGCGCTGGCGGGAGGAACACCGGGGAGCTGTTTTTT. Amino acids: CSAGGRNTGELFF.

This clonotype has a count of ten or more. The CDR3 is CASSGQGMTQPQHF. As DNA, the CDR3 is TGTGCCAGCAGTGGACAGGGGATGACTCAGCCCCAGCATTTT. The V call is TRBV25-1, the J call TRBJ1-5; 8 nucleotides agree with TRBD1. With V trimmed by 4 bases and J by 6 bases, 5 bases remained unmatched. CDR3 length: 14 residues. Germline V gene lookup returns CDR1 MGHDK and CDR2 SYGVNS. Filled out from reference TRBV25-1 and TRBJ1-5, the complete variable domain reads EADIYQTPRYLVIGTGKKITLECSQTMGHDKMYWYQQDPGMELHLIHYSYGVNSTEKGDLSSESTVSRIRTEHFPLTLESARPSHTSQYLCASSGQGMTQPQHFGDGTRLSIL.

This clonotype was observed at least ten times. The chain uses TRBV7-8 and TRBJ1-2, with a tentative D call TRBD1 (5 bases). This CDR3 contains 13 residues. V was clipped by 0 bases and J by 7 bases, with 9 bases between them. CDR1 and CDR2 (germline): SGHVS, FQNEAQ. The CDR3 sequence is CASSLARVGGYTF. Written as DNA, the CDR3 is TGTGCCAGCAGCTTAGCCAGGGTTGGTGGCTACACCTTC.

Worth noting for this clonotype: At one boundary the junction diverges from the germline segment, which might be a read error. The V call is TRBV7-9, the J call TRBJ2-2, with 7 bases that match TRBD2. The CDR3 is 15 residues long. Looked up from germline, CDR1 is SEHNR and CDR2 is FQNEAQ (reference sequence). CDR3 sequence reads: CASSLAAGKGGELFF. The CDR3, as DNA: TGTGCCAGCAGCCTAGCGGCCGGGAAGGGCGGGGAGCTGTTTTTT.

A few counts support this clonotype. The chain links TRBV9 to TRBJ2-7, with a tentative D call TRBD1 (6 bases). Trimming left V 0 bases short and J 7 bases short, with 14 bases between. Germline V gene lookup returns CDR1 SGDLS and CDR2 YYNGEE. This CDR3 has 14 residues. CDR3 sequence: CASSVDRASGEQYF. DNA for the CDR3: TGTGCCAGCAGCGTAGACAGGGCTAGTGGAGAGCAGTACTTC.

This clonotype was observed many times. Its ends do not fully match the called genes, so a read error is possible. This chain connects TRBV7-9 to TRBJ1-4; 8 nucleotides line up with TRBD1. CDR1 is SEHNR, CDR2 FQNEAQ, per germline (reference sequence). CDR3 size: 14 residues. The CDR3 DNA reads TGTGCCAGCAGTTTAGGACAGGGTGACGAAAAACTGTTTTTT. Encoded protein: CASSLGQGDEKLFF.

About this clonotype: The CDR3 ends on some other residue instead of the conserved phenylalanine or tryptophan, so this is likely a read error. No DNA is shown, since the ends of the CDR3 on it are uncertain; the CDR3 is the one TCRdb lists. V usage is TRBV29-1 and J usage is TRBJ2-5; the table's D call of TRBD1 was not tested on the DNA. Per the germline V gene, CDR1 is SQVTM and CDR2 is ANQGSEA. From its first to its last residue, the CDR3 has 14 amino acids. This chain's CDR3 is CSVEGGGYQETQYL.

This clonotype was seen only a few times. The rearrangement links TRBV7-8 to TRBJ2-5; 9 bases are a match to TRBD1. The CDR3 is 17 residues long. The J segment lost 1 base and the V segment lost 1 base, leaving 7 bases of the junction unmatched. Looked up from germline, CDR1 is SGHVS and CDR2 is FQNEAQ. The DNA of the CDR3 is TGTGCCAGCAGCTTAGGGGGGACAGGGATTGTCCAAGAGACCCAGTACTTC. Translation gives CASSLGGTGIVQETQYF.

This chain's CDR3 is CASSIQGAYGYTF. Here the CDR3 DNA reads TGTGCCAGTAGTATACAGGGGGCTTATGGCTACACCTTC. The chain employs TRBV19 and TRBJ1-2; the match to TRBD1 covers 8 bases. V lost 2 bases, J lost 5 bases, and 1 base stayed unmatched. CDR3 length: 13 residues. Germline V gene sequence: CDR1 LNHDA, CDR2 SQIVND (reference sequence).

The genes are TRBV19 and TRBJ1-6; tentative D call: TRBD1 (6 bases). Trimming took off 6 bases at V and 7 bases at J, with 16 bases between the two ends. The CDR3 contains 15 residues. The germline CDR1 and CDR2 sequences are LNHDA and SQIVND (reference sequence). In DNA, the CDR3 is TGTGCCAGTAGCCTAACAGGGACAAGAAATTCACCCCTCCACTTT. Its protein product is CASSLTGTRNSPLHF.

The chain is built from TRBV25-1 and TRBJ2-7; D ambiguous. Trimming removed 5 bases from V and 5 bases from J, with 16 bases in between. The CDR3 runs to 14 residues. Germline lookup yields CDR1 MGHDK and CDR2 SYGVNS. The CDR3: CASSPRPAPHEQYF. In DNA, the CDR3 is TGTGCCAGCAGTCCCAGACCAGCTCCCCACGAGCAGTACTTC.

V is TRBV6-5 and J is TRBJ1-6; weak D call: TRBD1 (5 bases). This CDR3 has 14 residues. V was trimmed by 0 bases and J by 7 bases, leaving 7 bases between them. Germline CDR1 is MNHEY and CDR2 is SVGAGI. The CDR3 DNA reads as TGTGCCAGCAGTTACTCGGAGGGGAATTCACCCCTCCACTTT. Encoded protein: CASSYSEGNSPLHF.

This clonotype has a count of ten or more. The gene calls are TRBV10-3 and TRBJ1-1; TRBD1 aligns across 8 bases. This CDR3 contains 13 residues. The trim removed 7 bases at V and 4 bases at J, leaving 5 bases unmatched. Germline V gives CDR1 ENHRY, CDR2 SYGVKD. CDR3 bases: TGTGCCATCATGGACAGGGAGGGCACTGAAGCTTTCTTT. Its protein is CAIMDREGTEAFF.

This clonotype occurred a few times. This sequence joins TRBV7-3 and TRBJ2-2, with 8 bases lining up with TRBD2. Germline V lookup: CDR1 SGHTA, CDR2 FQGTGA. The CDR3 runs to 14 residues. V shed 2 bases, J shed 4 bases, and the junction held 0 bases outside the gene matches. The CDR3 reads CASSLGTSTGELFF. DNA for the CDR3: TGTGCCAGCAGCTTAGGGACTAGCACCGGGGAGCTGTTTTTT.

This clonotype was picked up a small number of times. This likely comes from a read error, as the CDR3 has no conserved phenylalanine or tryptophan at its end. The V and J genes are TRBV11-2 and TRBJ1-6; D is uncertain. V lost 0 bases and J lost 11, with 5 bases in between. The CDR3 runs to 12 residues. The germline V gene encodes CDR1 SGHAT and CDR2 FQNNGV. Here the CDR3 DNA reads TGTGCCAGCAGCTTAGACCGCCCACCCCTCCACCTT. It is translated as CASSLDRPPLHL.

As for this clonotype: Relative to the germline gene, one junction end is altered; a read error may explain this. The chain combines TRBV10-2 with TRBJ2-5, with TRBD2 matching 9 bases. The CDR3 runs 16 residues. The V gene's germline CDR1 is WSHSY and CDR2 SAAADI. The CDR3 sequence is CATSPGRLAGQETQYF. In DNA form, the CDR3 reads TGTGCCACCAGCCCCGGGCGGCTAGCGGGACAAGAGACCCAGTACTTC.

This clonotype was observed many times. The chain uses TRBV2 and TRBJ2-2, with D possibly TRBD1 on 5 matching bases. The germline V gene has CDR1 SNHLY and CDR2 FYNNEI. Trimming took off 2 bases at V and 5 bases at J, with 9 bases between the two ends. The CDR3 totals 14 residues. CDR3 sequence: CASSEQGWTGELFF. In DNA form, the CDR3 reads TGTGCCAGCAGTGAACAGGGTTGGACCGGGGAGCTGTTTTTT.

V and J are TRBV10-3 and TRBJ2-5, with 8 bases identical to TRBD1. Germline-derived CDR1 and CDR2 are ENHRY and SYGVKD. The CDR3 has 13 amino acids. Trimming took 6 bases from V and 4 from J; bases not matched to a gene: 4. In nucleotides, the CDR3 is TGTGCCATCAGATTCGGACAGGGAGAGACCCAGTACTTC. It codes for CAIRFGQGETQYF.

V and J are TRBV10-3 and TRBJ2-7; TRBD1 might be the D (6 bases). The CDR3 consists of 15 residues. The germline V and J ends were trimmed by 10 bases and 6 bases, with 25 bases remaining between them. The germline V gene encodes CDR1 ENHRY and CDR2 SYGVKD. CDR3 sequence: CASSQPTGQRPEQYF. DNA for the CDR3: TGTGCCAGCAGCCAGCCAACGGGACAAAGGCCCGAGCAGTACTTC.

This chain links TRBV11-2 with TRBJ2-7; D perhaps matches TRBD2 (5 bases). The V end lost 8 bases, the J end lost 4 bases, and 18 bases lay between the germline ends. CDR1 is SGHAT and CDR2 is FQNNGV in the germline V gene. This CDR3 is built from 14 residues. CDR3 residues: CASVGSRNMYEQYF. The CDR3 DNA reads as TGTGCCAGCGTTGGGAGCAGGAACATGTACGAGCAGTACTTC.

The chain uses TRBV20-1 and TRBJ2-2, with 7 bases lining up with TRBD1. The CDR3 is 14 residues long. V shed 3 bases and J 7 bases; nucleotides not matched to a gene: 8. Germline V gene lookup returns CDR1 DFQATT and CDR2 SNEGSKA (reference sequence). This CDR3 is CSASPDRAVGELFF. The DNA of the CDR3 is TGCAGTGCTAGCCCAGACAGGGCAGTCGGGGAGCTGTTTTTT.

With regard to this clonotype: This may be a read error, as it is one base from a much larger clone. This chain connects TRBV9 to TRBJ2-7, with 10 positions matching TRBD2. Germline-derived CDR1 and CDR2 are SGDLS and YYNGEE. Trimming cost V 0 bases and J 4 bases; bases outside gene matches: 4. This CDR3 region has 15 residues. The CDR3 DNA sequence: TGTGCCAGCAGCGTAGAGGCTAGCGGGGGTTACGAGCAGTACGTC. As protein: CASSVEASGGYEQYV.

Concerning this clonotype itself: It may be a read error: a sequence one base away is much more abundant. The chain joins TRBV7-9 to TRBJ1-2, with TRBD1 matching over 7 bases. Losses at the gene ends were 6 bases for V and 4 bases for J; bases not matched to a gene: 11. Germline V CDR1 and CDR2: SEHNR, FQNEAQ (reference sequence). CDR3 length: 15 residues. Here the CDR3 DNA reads TGTGCCAGCAGGCGACAGGGAGAAACGGTCTATGGCTACACCTTC. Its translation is CASRRQGETVYGYTF.

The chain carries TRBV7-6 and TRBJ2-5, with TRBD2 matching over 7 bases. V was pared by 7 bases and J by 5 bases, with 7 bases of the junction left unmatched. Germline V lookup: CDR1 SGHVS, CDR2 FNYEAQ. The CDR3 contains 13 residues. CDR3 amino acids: CASTSPGGETQYF. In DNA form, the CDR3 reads TGTGCCAGCACCTCGCCGGGGGGTGAGACCCAGTACTTC.

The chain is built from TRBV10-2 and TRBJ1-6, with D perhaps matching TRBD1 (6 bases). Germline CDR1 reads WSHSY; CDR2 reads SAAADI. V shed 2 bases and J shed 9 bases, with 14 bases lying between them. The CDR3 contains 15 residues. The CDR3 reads CASSEETGRGSPLHF. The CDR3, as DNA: TGCGCCAGCAGTGAGGAAACAGGGCGAGGTTCACCCCTCCACTTT.